The clone carrying this T cell receptor beta chain was detected ten times or more. Antigen unknown. The sample is drawn from a study of neurological immune-mediated disorders. Synthesis of cDNA was carried out by template-switch 5'RACE. The reaction used 10-nucleotide random UMIs. MiXCR, run by TCRdb on the 5' RACE reads, gives a single entry per CDR3 protein. The profile shows 65,000 to 85,000 distinct CDR3 sequences, about 3% of them singletons. Germline CDR1 is LGHNA and CDR2 is YNFKEQ. The CDR3 runs 15 residues. V lost 1 base and J lost 4, with 12 bases in between. Regarding the study as a whole: It was HTLV-1-associated myelopathy that showed the most TCR clonal expansion, while multiple sclerosis showed the least, falling below healthy controls.

The receptor was derived from a woman in her 50s with multiple sclerosis. The specimen was PBMCs. The rearrangement uses TRBV4-2 and TRBJ2-3, with D possibly TRBD1 on 5 matching bases. The CDR3 is CASSQVPSTADTQYF. For the CDR3, the DNA is TGTGCCAGCAGCCAAGTCCCATCGACAGCAGATACGCAGTATTTT.